This TCR beta chain was profiled in a study of blood T cells in healthy people across ages. For every donor, a draw yielded about 10 milliliters of peripheral blood. Isolated per sample were at least 6 million PBMCs. Per sample, no less than 5.5 micrograms of total RNA were extracted. Using a J-beta primer mix together with a sample-barcoded 5' primer, a second PCR was run for about 6 to 12 cycles. TCRdb reprocessed the 5' RACE reads with MiXCR, giving one entry per CDR3 protein. The repertoire holds around 650,000 distinct CDR3 sequences, with less than 40% as singletons. Points from the study as a whole: Nothing was known about donor CMV status, and this possibly confounded expanded clonotype changes.

Note on this clonotype: Its specificity is unknown.

The ends were cut back, 5 bases at V and 8 bases at J, with 12 bases in the middle. The CDR3 has 13 residues. Germline CDR1 MNHEY, CDR2 SVGAGI. Material: blood. This clonotype was obtained from a woman older than 75 in good health. V gene TRBV6-5 combines with J gene TRBJ1-4; D uncertain. Written as DNA, the CDR3 is TGTGCCAGCAGTCGGACTCGAACGGAAAAACTGTTTTTT. It translates to CASSRTRTEKLFF.